This T cell receptor beta chain was observed in a study of CD8+ T cells in alopecia areata. This clone was seen a few times. Its antigen is still unknown. Reverse transcribed after extraction, RNA yielded cDNA as the sequencing template. Libraries were prepared by immunoSEQ multiplex PCR; TCRdb keeps only in-frame clonotypes and omits some of them. Altogether approximately 150,000 clones are present, around two thirds being singletons, with the ten largest covering 36%. Study-level findings and limits: Sequencing of scalp samples also captures resident alphabeta T cells of normal skin.

Germline V gene lookup returns CDR1 SQVTM and CDR2 ANQGSEA. This CDR3 contains 14 residues. The rearrangement joins TRBV29-1 to TRBJ2-5; 9 bases map to TRBD2. Gene TRBJ2-7 matches the end of the DNA better, so the J call may be wrong. The TCR originated in a human donor in good health. The sample was CD8+ T cells sorted from blood. CDR3 region: CSVEASGTTYEQYF. The CDR3 bases are TGCAGCGTTGAAGCTAGCGGGACTACCTACGAGCAGTACTTC.